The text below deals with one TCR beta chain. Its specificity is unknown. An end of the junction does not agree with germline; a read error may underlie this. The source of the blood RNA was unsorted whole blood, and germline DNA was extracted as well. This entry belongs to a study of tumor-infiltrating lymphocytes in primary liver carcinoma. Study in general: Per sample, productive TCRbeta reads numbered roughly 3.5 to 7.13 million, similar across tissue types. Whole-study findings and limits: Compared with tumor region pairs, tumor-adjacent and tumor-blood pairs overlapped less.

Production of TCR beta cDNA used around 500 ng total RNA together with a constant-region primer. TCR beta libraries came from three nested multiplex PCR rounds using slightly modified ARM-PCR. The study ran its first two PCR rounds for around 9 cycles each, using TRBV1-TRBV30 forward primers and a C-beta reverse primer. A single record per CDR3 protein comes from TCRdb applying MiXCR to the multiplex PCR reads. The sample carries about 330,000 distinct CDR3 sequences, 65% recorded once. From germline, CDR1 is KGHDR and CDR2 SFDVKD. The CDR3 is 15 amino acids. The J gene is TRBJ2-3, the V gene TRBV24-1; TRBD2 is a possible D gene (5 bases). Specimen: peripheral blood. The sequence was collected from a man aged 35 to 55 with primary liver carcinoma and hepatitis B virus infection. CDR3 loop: CATSDLTSGPDTQYF. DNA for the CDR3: TGCGCCACCAGTGATTTGACCAGCGGTCCAGATACGCAGTATTTT.